This TCR beta chain came from a study of T cells of healthy individuals (dated by TCRdb to the late 2010s). Libraries were made using 5' RACE. TCRdb shows the sequencer as Illumina MiSeq. In-frame beta chains were kept once TCRdb had trimmed the public reads at Q25 with fastp and called clones with MiXCR. Each CDR3 protein gets just one entry, which takes the most common genes and DNA from the rows behind it. The sample contains some 100,000 distinct CDR3 sequences, approximately 16% of them found a single time. 6.2% of the sample goes to the ten largest clones. The germline V gene encodes CDR1 LGHNA and CDR2 YSLEER. The CDR3, cysteine through phenylalanine, is 14 amino acids long. CDR3 DNA is the only sequence kept; it has 42 bases, read in frame from the first base. Trimming removed 3 bases from V and 1 base from J; the gene matches leave 2 bases unexplained. As concerns this clonotype: Its antigen target is currently unknown. Per-base qualities were not stored, and no clone one base away is much larger.

This sequence uses TRBV4-3 and TRBJ2-7; 8 junctional bases match TRBD1. This clonotype originated in a human donor in good health. The nucleotides read TGCGCCAGCAGCCAGACAGGGGAGTCCTACGAGCAGTACTTC. This yields the protein CASSQTGESYEQYF.